One sample yielded the 27 T cell receptor beta chains listed below, sequenced in a study of Graves' ophthalmopathy and Graves' hyperthyroidism. From RNA, the CDR3 regions of TCR beta chains were amplified and sequenced. HTBI primers served in a first-round RT-PCR, which a second-round multiplex PCR followed. MiXCR was run by TCRdb on the multiplex PCR reads, yielding one entry per CDR3 protein. The repertoire includes over a million distinct CDR3 sequences, roughly 35% of them detected once, and 11% sits in the top ten. Specimen: peripheral blood or thyroid tissue (not recorded which). The receptors were gathered from an adult man with Graves' hyperthyroidism.

In this sample, this clonotype turned up a few times. V is TRBV7-2 and J is TRBJ2-7, with D perhaps TRBD2 (5 bases). Germline V gives CDR1 SGHTA, CDR2 FQGNSA. The CDR3 covers 13 residues. V was trimmed by 5 bases and J by 6 bases, leaving 14 bases between them. The CDR3 DNA reads as TGTGCCAGCAGCCAAGCCCCGAGGGTCGAGCAGTACTTC. The encoded protein is CASSQAPRVEQYF.

The chain joins TRBV29-1 to TRBJ2-7, with a weak D call TRBD1 (7 bases). This CDR3 has 14 amino acids. Trimming stripped 1 base from V and 4 bases from J, with 14 bases between. Germline CDR1 is SQVTM and CDR2 is ANQGSEA. As DNA, the CDR3 is TGCAGCGTTGAAGGCGGGACAGAAGAATACGAGCAGTACTTC. Encoded protein: CSVEGGTEEYEQYF.

V gene TRBV20-1 combines with J gene TRBJ1-2, with D perhaps matching TRBD1 (5 bases). From germline, CDR1 is DFQATT and CDR2 SNEGSKA (reference sequence). V was shortened by 3 bases and J by 8 bases, with 19 bases between the two germline ends. The CDR3 has 14 amino acids. CDR3 DNA: TGCAGTGCTAGCCAAGTCGAGAACTACAGGGGCTACACCTTC. Translation gives CSASQVENYRGYTF.

This clonotype has at least ten counts. This chain uses TRBV12-3 or TRBV12-4 with TRBJ1-6; D is uncertain. The CDR3 length is 14 residues. The V end was cut by 6 bases, the J end by 8 bases, with 14 bases between. The CDR3 DNA is TGTGCCAGCAGCCCGAGGGTGCGACATTCACCCCTCCACTTT. Its translation is CASSPRVRHSPLHF.

In its sample, this clonotype was seen many times. The chain carries TRBV29-1 and TRBJ2-2; D perhaps matches TRBD1 (7 bases). The ends were cut back, 0 bases at V and 2 bases at J, with 16 bases in the middle. The CDR3 extends over 17 amino acids. Germline V lookup: CDR1 SQVTM, CDR2 ANQGSEA. CDR3 DNA: TGCAGCGTTGAAGAGGAGGGACAGCAATACAACACCGGGGAGCTGTTTTTT. Translating gives CSVEEEGQQYNTGELFF.

V usage is TRBV7-7 and J usage is TRBJ1-4; possible D gene TRBD1, 5 bases. V was trimmed by 5 bases and J by 0 bases, leaving 16 bases between them. Germline-derived CDR1 and CDR2 are SSHAT and FNYEAQ (reference sequence). The CDR3 contains 17 residues. This CDR3 is CASSLLPATATNEKLFF. The CDR3 DNA is TGTGCCAGCAGCCTACTCCCCGCGACAGCAACTAATGAAAAACTGTTTTTT.

In its sample, this clonotype was seen a few times. The gene calls are TRBV6-2 or TRBV6-3 and TRBJ2-7; 9 bases are shared with TRBD2. J lost 5 bases, V lost 0 bases, and 2 bases had no gene match. Germline V lookup: CDR1 MNHEY, CDR2 SVGEGT. This CDR3 contains 14 residues. The CDR3 DNA is TGTGCCAGCAGTTACTCTAGCGGGAGCGACGAGCAGTACTTC. Translated: CASSYSSGSDEQYF.

V gene TRBV2 combines with J gene TRBJ2-2, with 8 bases lining up with TRBD2. J lost 4 bases, V lost 8 bases, and 6 bases had no gene match. The germline V gene has CDR1 SNHLY and CDR2 FYNNEI. This CDR3 region has 14 residues. The CDR3 DNA follows: TGTGCCAGCCGGGAGGGCCTGGGCACCGGGGAGCTGTTTTTT. It encodes CASREGLGTGELFF.

This clonotype was counted ten times or more. The chain uses TRBV7-3 and TRBJ1-1; D call uncertain. CDR1 and CDR2 (germline): SGHTA, FQGTGA. The CDR3 sequence is 13 residues long. Trimming stripped 4 bases from V and 1 base from J, with 7 bases between. The CDR3 region is CASSSESNTEAFF. Written as DNA, the CDR3 is TGTGCCAGCAGCTCGGAATCGAACACTGAAGCTTTCTTT.

This clonotype was counted at least ten times. The chain uses TRBV7-2 and TRBJ2-5, with D unresolved. The CDR3 is 14 amino acids. V lost 6 bases and J lost 4, with 15 bases in between. CDR1 and CDR2 from the germline V gene are SGHTA and FQGNSA. Here the CDR3 DNA reads TGTGCCAGCAGTCTTGGCGGATCGATAGAGACCCAGTACTTC. This sequence encodes CASSLGGSIETQYF.

There are a few counts of this clonotype. This sequence joins TRBV5-4 and TRBJ2-5; D remains unclear. The CDR3 length is 16 residues. V lost 2 bases and J lost 0, with 14 bases in between. CDR1 SGHNT and CDR2 YYREEE come from the germline V gene (reference sequence). The CDR3 here is CASSFSLQPHQETQYF. CDR3 sequence (DNA): TGTGCCAGCAGCTTTAGTCTGCAGCCCCACCAAGAGACCCAGTACTTC. Using reference TRBV5-4 and TRBJ2-5 for the parts outside the CDR3, the full variable domain is ETGVTQSPTHLIKTRGQQVTLRCSSQSGHNTVSWYQQALGQGPQFIFQYYREEENGRGNFPPRFSGLQFPNYSSELNVNALELDDSALYLCASSFSLQPHQETQYFGPGTRLLVL.

At least ten counts were recorded for this clonotype. This chain links TRBV5-1 with TRBJ2-5; TRBD1 matches 7 bases. Germline CDR1 reads SGHRS; CDR2 reads YFSETQ. The trim removed 1 base at V and 0 bases at J, leaving 3 bases unmatched. The CDR3 loop spans 15 amino acids. CDR3 in amino acids: CASSLWDSHQETQYF. The CDR3, as DNA: TGCGCCAGCAGCTTGTGGGACAGCCACCAAGAGACCCAGTACTTC.

The chain joins TRBV29-1 to TRBJ2-5; D ambiguous. CDR3 length equals 12 residues. The V gene lost 4 bases and the J gene lost 3 bases, with 9 bases spanning the gap. The germline gives CDR1 SQVTM, CDR2 ANQGSEA. CDR3 residues: CSVAYREETQYF. The DNA for the CDR3 is TGCAGCGTTGCTTACCGCGAAGAGACCCAGTACTTC.

As for this clonotype: A junction end diverges from the germline sequence, so it may reflect a read error. The J gene is TRBJ2-7, the V gene TRBV19, with D perhaps TRBD2 (5 bases). The CDR3 is 14 amino acids. Germline values: CDR1 LNHDA, CDR2 SQIVND (reference sequence). The CDR3 bases are TGTGCCGGTAGGAGTTTTATCCTTACGGGGGAGCAGTACTTC. It codes for CAGRSFILTGEQYF.

This chain links TRBV2 with TRBJ2-3, with 9 bases identical to TRBD2. The CDR3 is 15 residues long. The germline V gene encodes CDR1 SNHLY and CDR2 FYNNEI. V lost 6 bases, J lost 5 bases, and 9 bases stayed unmatched. The chain's CDR3 is CASRTGTSLKDTQYF. In nucleotides, the CDR3 is TGTGCCAGCAGGACAGGGACTAGCTTAAAAGATACGCAGTATTTT.

CDR3: CASNMGHHTGELFF. The DNA of the CDR3 is TGTGCCAGCAACATGGGACACCACACCGGGGAGCTGTTTTTT. The chain links TRBV15 to TRBJ2-2; tentative D call: TRBD1 (6 bases). This CDR3 comprises 14 residues. The V gene lost 10 bases and the J gene lost 3 bases, with 15 bases spanning the gap. Germline V gene data show CDR1 as LNHNV and CDR2 as YYDKDF (reference sequence).

In regard to this clonotype: This may stem from a read error, because a much larger clone lies one nucleotide away. CDR3: CSAFRGTGGAEAFF. The DNA of the CDR3 is TGCAGCGCCTTCCGCGGGACAGGGGGCGCTGAAGCTTTCTTT. The J gene is TRBJ1-1, the V gene TRBV29-1; 12 bases are a match to TRBD1. The germline CDR1 and CDR2 sequences are SQVTM and ANQGSEA. V gave up 7 bases and J gave up 6 bases; unmatched junction bases: 9. CDR3 size: 14 residues.

This clonotype was recorded a few times. Compared with germline, one end of the junction differs, possibly owing to a read error. This chain links TRBV29-1 with TRBJ1-1; TRBD1 might be the D (5 bases). CDR3 length equals 11 residues. Germline CDR1 and CDR2: SQVTM and ANQGSEA. The CDR3 loop reads CSVGQRQKRVF. In nucleotides, the CDR3 is TGCAGCGTTGGACAGCGGCAGAAGCGGGTCTTT.

This clonotype occurred many times. The chain employs TRBV4-2 and TRBJ1-2, with D unresolved. CDR3 length: 12 amino acids. Germline V lookup: CDR1 LGHNA, CDR2 YNFKEQ. V was clipped by 0 bases and J by 10 bases, with 9 bases between them. The DNA of the CDR3 is TGTGCCAGCAGCCAAGATCGAATCTCCTACACCTTC. Translating it yields CASSQDRISYTF.

This clonotype was detected a few times. This sequence joins TRBV5-4 and TRBJ1-5; weak D call: TRBD1 (5 bases). V gave up 0 bases and J gave up 4 bases, with 14 bases separating them. Germline V gene lookup returns CDR1 SGHNT and CDR2 YYREEE (reference sequence). This CDR3 has 16 residues. CDR3: CASSLGGAGPNQPQHF. For the CDR3, the DNA is TGTGCCAGCAGCTTGGGAGGGGCGGGTCCAAATCAGCCCCAGCATTTT.

About this clonotype itself: A much more abundant neighbour one base away suggests this may be a read error. The chain combines TRBV2 with TRBJ1-2; the D gene is possibly TRBD1 (6 bases). This CDR3 is built from 14 residues. The germline CDR1 and CDR2 sequences are SNHLY and FYNNEI. The DNA for the CDR3 is TGTGCCAGCAGTTTACTGGGGGCGAGGGATGGCTACATCTTC. It specifies CASSLLGARDGYIF.

This clonotype was counted at least ten times. CDR3 sequence (DNA): TGCAGCGTTGATATGACATCCCAAGAGACCCAGTACTTC. Translating gives CSVDMTSQETQYF. The rearrangement joins TRBV29-1 to TRBJ2-5; no reliable D call. The ends were cut back, 3 bases at V and 1 base at J, with 9 bases in the middle. The CDR3 covers 13 residues. The germline V gene encodes CDR1 SQVTM and CDR2 ANQGSEA.

The chain uses TRBV13 and TRBJ1-1; no clear D. This CDR3 comprises 14 residues. Trimming removed 2 bases from V and 1 base from J, with 8 bases in between. The germline V gene encodes CDR1 PRHDT and CDR2 FYEKMQ (reference sequence). The CDR3 loop is CASSLIQANTEAFF. The CDR3 DNA reads as TGTGCCAGCAGCTTAATCCAGGCGAACACTGAAGCTTTCTTT. Looking up the rest from reference TRBV13 and TRBJ1-1 gives the full variable domain: AAGVIQSPRHLIKEKRETATLKCYPIPRHDTVYWYQQGPGQDPQFLISFYEKMQSDKGSIPDRFSAQQFSDYHSELNMSSLELGDSALYFCASSLIQANTEAFFGQGTRLTVV.

This clonotype was seen at least ten times. The rearrangement links TRBV9 to TRBJ1-5, with a tentative D call TRBD1 (5 bases). The V and J ends lost 0 bases and 7 bases respectively, with 11 bases between them. The germline gives CDR1 SGDLS, CDR2 YYNGEE. The CDR3 totals 14 residues. The CDR3 region has the DNA TGTGCCAGCAGCGTAGAGGAGGGGAACCAGCCCCAGCATTTT. Its protein is CASSVEEGNQPQHF.

CDR3 residues: CASSEYGQGIGLSYEQYF. In nucleotides, the CDR3 is TGTGCCAGCAGTGAATACGGACAGGGTATCGGACTGAGCTACGAGCAGTACTTC. This rearrangement joins TRBV25-1 to TRBJ2-7, with 8 bases identical to TRBD1. The CDR3 runs to 18 residues. Germline loops: CDR1 MGHDK, CDR2 SYGVNS. J lost 3 bases, V lost 0 bases, and 13 bases had no gene match.

A word on this clonotype: This may be a read error: a much more frequent sequence differs by one nucleotide. V usage is TRBV7-9 and J usage is TRBJ2-7; D unclear. V was pared by 5 bases and J by 5 bases, with 7 bases between. The CDR3 is 11 residues long. CDR1 and CDR2 from the germline V gene are SEHNR and FQNEAQ (reference sequence). CDR3 loop: CASSGKNEQYF. The CDR3 nucleotides read TGTGCCAGCAGCGGCAAAAACGAGCAGTACTTC.

The genes are TRBV19 and TRBJ2-7, with 9 bases that match TRBD1. In germline, CDR1 is LNHDA, CDR2 SQIVND (reference sequence). The CDR3 contains 13 residues. Unmatched junction bases numbered 5, after V lost 5 bases and J lost 6 bases. CDR3 loop: CASSFRDRVEQYF. CDR3 DNA: TGTGCCAGTAGTTTCCGGGACAGGGTCGAGCAGTACTTC.